This T cell receptor (beta chain) appears in the sequencing data of a study of T cell responses to AZD1222 COVID-19 vaccine. This CDR3 has 17 residues. J lost 3 bases, V lost 4 bases, and 12 bases had no gene match. CDR1 is SGHRS, CDR2 YFSETQ, per germline. Sequenced by immunoSEQ multiplex PCR; TCRdb stores in-frame clones only, minus some. The sample yields approximately 150,000 clones, 91% seen once. The source was peripheral blood, collected 28 days after the second AZD1222 dose. The sequence was collected from an adult who received the AZD1222 COVID-19 vaccine. The chain is built from TRBV5-1 and TRBJ1-2; 10 bases match TRBD1. CDR3 sequence (DNA): TGCGCCAGCAGCAGAGACGGGACAGGGGAGGAGGACTATGGCTACACCTTC. The encoded protein is CASSRDGTGEEDYGYTF. Based on the CDR3 plus reference TRBV5-1 and TRBJ1-2, the full variable domain is KAGVTQTPRYLIKTRGQQVTLSCSPISGHRSVSWYQQTPGQGLQFLFEYFSETQRNKGNFPGRFSGRQFSNSRSEMNVSTLELGDSALYLCASSRDGTGEEDYGYTFGSGTRLTVV.